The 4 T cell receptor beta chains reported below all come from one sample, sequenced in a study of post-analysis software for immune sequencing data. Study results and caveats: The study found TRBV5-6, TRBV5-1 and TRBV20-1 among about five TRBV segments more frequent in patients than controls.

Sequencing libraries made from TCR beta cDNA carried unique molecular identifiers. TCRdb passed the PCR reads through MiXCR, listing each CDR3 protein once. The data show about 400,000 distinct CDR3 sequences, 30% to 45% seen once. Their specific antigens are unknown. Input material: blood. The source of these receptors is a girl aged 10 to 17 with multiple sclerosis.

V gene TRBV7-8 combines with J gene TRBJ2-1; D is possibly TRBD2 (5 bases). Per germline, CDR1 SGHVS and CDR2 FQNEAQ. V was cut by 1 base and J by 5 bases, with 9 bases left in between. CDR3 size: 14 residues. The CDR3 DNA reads TGTGCCAGCAGCTTAGTATGGAGGAACAATGAGCAGTTCTTC. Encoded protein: CASSLVWRNNEQFF.

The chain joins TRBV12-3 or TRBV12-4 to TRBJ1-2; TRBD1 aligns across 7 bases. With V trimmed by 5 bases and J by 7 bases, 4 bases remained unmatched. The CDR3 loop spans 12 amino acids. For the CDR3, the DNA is TGTGCCAGCAGTCCCGGGACAGTTGGCTACACCTTC. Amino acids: CASSPGTVGYTF.

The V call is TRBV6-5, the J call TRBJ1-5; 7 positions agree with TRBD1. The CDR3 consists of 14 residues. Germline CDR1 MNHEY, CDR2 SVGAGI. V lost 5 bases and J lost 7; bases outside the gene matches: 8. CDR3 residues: CASSAGQVGQPQHF. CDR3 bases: TGTGCCAGCAGTGCAGGACAGGTGGGGCAGCCCCAGCATTTT.

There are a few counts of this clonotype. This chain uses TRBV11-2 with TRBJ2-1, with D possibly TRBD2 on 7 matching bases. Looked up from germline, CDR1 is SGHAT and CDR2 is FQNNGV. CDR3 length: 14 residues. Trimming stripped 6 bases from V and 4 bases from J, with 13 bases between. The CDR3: CASRGGVLYNEQFF. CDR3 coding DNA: TGTGCCAGCAGAGGGGGGGTCCTTTACAATGAGCAGTTCTTC.